The 6 T cell receptor beta chains below were found in one sample sequenced in a study of Graves' ophthalmopathy and Graves' hyperthyroidism. Using RNA transcripts, the TCR beta CDR3 regions were amplified. Second-round multiplex PCR followed a first-round RT-PCR using HTBI primers. MiXCR, run by TCRdb on the multiplex PCR reads, gives a single entry per CDR3 protein. This sample has over 450,000 distinct CDR3 sequences; over 13% occur once, and the top ten carry 9.8%. Sequencing was done on a sample of blood. Receptors originate from a woman in her 30s with Graves' ophthalmopathy.

This clonotype was found many times. The rearrangement links TRBV12-3 or TRBV12-4 to TRBJ1-2, with 9 bases aligning to TRBD1. The CDR3 has 13 amino acids. J was trimmed by 8 bases and V by 5 bases; bases with no gene match: 6. CDR3 residues: CASSDGTGRGYTF. CDR3 in DNA: TGTGCCAGCAGTGACGGGACAGGGAGAGGCTACACCTTC.

The chain recombines TRBV12-3 or TRBV12-4 with TRBJ1-2; D might be TRBD1 (5 bases). This CDR3 region has 15 residues. Between the trimmed V and J ends, which lost 2 bases and 5 bases, there was a span of 15 bases. CDR3 loop: CASSLSTGLPYGYTF. DNA of the CDR3: TGTGCCAGCAGTTTAAGCACAGGATTGCCGTATGGCTACACCTTC.

This clonotype was detected ten times or more. CDR3 DNA: TGTGCCAGCAGTGAAGGACAGAGCTATGGCTACACCTTC. Translation: CASSEGQSYGYTF. V gene TRBV6-1 combines with J gene TRBJ1-2; tentatively, D is TRBD1 (5 bases). Germline V gene lookup returns CDR1 MNHNS and CDR2 SASEGT. CDR3 length: 13 residues. The V gene lost 1 base and the J gene lost 4 bases, with 7 bases spanning the gap.

In its sample, this clonotype was seen many times. The chain employs TRBV28 and TRBJ1-1, with 7 bases matching TRBD1. CDR1 MDHEN and CDR2 SYDVKM come from the germline V gene. The junction had 9 bases not matched to a gene; V was cut back by 7 bases and J by 10 bases. The CDR3 length is 12 residues. CDR3 in DNA: TGTGCCAGCAATACAACAGGGGTCGGAGCTTTCTTT. This gives the protein CASNTTGVGAFF.

There are many counts of this clonotype. V gene TRBV2 combines with J gene TRBJ2-5; D is perhaps TRBD1 (5 bases). The germline V gene has CDR1 SNHLY and CDR2 FYNNEI. This CDR3 has 13 residues. V gave up 3 bases and J gave up 5 bases, with 10 bases separating them. CDR3 sequence (DNA): TGTGCCAGCAGTGATGTGTGGGGCGAGACCCAGTACTTC. Translation gives CASSDVWGETQYF.

This clonotype was recorded at least ten times. A read error may be the cause here, since a much bigger clone is one base away. V usage is TRBV12-3 or TRBV12-4 and J usage is TRBJ2-5; D is perhaps TRBD1 (5 bases). The CDR3 runs 12 residues. The CDR3 loop is CASRDIQETQHF. The CDR3 DNA reads as TGTGCCAGCAGGGACATCCAAGAGACCCAGCACTTC.